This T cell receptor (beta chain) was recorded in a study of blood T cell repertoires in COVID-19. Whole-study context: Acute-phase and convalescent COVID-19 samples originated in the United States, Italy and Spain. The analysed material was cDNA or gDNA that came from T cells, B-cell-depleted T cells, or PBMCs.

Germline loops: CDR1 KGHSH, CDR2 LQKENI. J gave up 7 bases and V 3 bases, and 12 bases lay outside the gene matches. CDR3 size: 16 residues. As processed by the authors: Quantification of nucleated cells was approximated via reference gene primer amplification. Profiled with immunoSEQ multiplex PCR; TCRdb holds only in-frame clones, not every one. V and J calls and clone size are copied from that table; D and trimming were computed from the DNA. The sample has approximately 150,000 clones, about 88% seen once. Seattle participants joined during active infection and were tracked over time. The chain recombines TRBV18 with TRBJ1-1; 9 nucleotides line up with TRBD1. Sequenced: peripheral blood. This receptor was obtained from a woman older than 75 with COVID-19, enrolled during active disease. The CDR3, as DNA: TGTGCCAGCTCACCTTTAGCAGGGACAGGGAATGGTGAAGCTTTCTTT. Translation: CASSPLAGTGNGEAFF.